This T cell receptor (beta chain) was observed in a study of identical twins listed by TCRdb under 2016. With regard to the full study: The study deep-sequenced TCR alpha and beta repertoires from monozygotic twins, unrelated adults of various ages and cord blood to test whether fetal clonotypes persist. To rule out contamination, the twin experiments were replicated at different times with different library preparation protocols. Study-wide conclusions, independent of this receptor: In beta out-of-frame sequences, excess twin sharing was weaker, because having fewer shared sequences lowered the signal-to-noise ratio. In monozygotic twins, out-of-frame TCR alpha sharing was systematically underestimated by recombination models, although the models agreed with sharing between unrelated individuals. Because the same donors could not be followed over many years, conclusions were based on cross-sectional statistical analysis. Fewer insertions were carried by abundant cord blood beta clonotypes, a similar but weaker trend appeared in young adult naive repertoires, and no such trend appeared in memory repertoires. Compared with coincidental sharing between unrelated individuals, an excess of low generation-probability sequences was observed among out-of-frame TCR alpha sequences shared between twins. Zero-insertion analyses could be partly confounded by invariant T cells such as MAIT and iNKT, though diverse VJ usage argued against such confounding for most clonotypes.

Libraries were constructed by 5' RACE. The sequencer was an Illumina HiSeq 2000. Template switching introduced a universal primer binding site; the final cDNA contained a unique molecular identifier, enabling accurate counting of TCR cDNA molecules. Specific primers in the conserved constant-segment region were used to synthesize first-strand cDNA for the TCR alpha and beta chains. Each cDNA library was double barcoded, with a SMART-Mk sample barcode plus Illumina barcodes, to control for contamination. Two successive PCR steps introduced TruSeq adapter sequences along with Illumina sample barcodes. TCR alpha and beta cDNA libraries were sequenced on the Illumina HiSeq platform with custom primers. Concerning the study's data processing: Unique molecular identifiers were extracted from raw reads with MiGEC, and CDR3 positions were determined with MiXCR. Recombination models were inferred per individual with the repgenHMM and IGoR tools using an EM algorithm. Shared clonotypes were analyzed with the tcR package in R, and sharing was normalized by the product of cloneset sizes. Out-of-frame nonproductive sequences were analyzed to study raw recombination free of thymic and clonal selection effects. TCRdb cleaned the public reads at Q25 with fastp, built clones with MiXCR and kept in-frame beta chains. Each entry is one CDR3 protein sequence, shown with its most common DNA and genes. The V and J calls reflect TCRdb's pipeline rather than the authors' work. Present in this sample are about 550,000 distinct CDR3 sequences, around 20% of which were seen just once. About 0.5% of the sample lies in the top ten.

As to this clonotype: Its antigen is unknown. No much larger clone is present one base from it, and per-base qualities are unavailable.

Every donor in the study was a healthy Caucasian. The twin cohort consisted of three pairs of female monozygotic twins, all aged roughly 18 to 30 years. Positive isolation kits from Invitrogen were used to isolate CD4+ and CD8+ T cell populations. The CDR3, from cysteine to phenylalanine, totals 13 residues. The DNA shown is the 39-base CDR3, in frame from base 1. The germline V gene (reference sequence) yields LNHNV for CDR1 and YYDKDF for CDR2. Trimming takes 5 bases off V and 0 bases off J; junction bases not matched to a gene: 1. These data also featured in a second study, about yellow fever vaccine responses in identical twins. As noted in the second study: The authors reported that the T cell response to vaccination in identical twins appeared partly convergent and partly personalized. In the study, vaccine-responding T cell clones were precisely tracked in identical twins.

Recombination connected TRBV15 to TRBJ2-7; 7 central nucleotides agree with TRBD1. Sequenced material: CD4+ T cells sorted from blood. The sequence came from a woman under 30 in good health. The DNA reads TGTGCCACCAGCGGGGACAGCTCCTACGAGCAGTACTTC. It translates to CATSGDSSYEQYF.